This TCR beta chain came from a study of technical replicates of blood from a few donors. This clone was counted only a few times. Sequencing used immunoSEQ multiplex PCR; TCRdb keeps in-frame clones, though not all of them. The data show 60,000 to 90,000 clones, with approximately 97% seen just once and almost 0.3% held by the top ten. Trimming left V 10 bases short and J 0 bases short, with 15 bases between. The CDR3 is made up of 15 amino acids. Germline V lookup: CDR1 SEHNR, CDR2 FQNEAQ (reference sequence). The clonotype comes from a human donor in good health. The chain combines TRBV7-9 with TRBJ2-2; D gene unclear. The sample comprised T cells isolated from PBMCs. The CDR3 nucleotides read TGTGCCACCGAGGCCCCGGCGGCGAACACCGGGGAGCTGTTTTTT. Residues: CATEAPAANTGELFF. The entire variable domain, with the rest obtained from reference TRBV7-9 and TRBJ2-2, is as follows: DTGVSQNPRHKITKRGQNVTFRCDPISEHNRLYWYRQTLGQGPEFLTYFQNEAQLEKSRLLSDRFSAERPKGSFSTLEIQRTEQGDSAMYLCATEAPAANTGELFFGEGSRLTVL.